One sample yielded the 9 T cell receptor beta chains listed below, sequenced in a study of shared clonotypes between healthy human individuals. Sequenced by immunoSEQ multiplex PCR; TCRdb stores in-frame clones only, minus some. The repertoire consists of millions of clones, with over 85% occurring once and the leading ten covering roughly 0.15%. Sequencing used naive CD4+ T cells sorted from blood. Subset given: CD45RA+ positively selected. The source is a man between 18 and 35 years old in good health.

CDR3 region: CASRITSGAYNEQFF. The CDR3 DNA is TGCGCCAGCAGAATCACTAGCGGCGCCTACAATGAGCAGTTCTTC. The chain links TRBV5-1 to TRBJ2-1; 8 bases agree with TRBD2. Germline V lookup: CDR1 SGHRS, CDR2 YFSETQ. CDR3 length equals 15 residues. The ends lost 5 bases at V and 2 bases at J; junction bases unmatched: 6.

The chain combines TRBV7-3 with TRBJ2-5; D not resolved. Trimming shortened V by 2 bases and J by 4 bases, and 11 bases separated the two germline ends. The CDR3 loop spans 14 amino acids. In germline, CDR1 is SGHTA, CDR2 FQGTGA. This CDR3 is CASSLDGRAETQYF. DNA of the CDR3: TGTGCCAGCAGCTTAGACGGTCGAGCAGAGACCCAGTACTTC.

J is TRBJ2-1 and V is TRBV7-2; D may be TRBD2 (6 bases). Germline loops: CDR1 SGHTA, CDR2 FQGNSA. V was shortened by 4 bases and J by 8 bases, with 15 bases between the two germline ends. The CDR3 totals 14 residues. CDR3 region: CASSSRLATYEQFF. The CDR3 DNA is TGTGCCAGCAGCTCGCGGCTAGCGACCTATGAGCAGTTCTTC. Full variable domain (outside the CDR3, taken from reference TRBV7-2 and TRBJ2-1): GAGVSQSPSNKVTEKGKDVELRCDPISGHTALYWYRQSLGQGLEFLIYFQGNSAPDKSGLPSDRFSAERTGGSVSTLTIQRTQQEDSAVYLCASSSRLATYEQFFGPGTRLTVL.

The CDR3 nucleotides read TGCGCCAGCAGCCAAGAGGGGGGCGGGAACACTGAAGCTTTCTTT. It translates to CASSQEGGGNTEAFF. This sequence joins TRBV4-1 and TRBJ1-1, with D possibly being TRBD1 (6 bases). V was shortened by 0 bases and J by 1 base, with 9 bases between the two germline ends. Germline-derived CDR1 and CDR2 are MGHRA and YSYEKL. CDR3 length equals 15 residues.

The genes are TRBV29-1 and TRBJ2-1; 10 bases map to TRBD1. The CDR3 runs to 15 residues. V was pared by 6 bases and J by 3 bases, with 8 bases of the junction left unmatched. The V gene's germline CDR1 is SQVTM and CDR2 ANQGSEA. CDR3 protein: CSVEPGQGIYNEQFF. The CDR3 region has the DNA TGCAGCGTGGAACCGGGACAGGGGATCTACAATGAGCAGTTCTTC.

The V gene is TRBV6-1, the J gene TRBJ1-2; D is undetermined. V lost 4 bases and J 3 bases, leaving 9 bases between the germline ends. The germline gives CDR1 MNHNS, CDR2 SASEGT. The CDR3 contains 13 residues. CDR3 nucleotides: TGTGCCAGCAGTGCGTCACAGTACTATGGCTACACCTTC. This encodes CASSASQYYGYTF.

CDR3 sequence: CASSRRRTDTQYF. The CDR3, as DNA: TGTGCCAGCAGTCGTAGGCGGACAGATACGCAGTATTTT. V is TRBV13 and J is TRBJ2-3; the D is unclear. Germline assignment: CDR1 PRHDT and CDR2 FYEKMQ (reference sequence). The CDR3 length is 13 residues. Trimming removed 6 bases from V and 3 bases from J, with 10 bases in between.

The chain carries TRBV5-6 and TRBJ1-4; D may be TRBD1 (6 bases). Trimming shortened V by 1 base and J by 8 bases, and 12 bases separated the two germline ends. The CDR3 runs to 14 residues. The V gene's germline CDR1 is SGHDT and CDR2 YYEEEE. The CDR3 spells CASSLSRGGEKLFF. The CDR3 DNA reads as TGTGCCAGCAGCTTGAGCAGGGGAGGCGAAAAACTGTTTTTT. Full variable domain (missing parts from reference TRBV5-6 and TRBJ1-4): DAGVTQSPTHLIKTRGQQVTLRCSPKSGHDTVSWYQQALGQGPQFIFQYYEEEERQRGNFPDRFSGHQFPNYSSELNVNALLLGDSALYLCASSLSRGGEKLFFGSGTQLSVL.

The J gene is TRBJ1-2, the V gene TRBV7-2, with D perhaps TRBD1 (6 bases). Germline-derived CDR1 and CDR2 are SGHTA and FQGNSA. This CDR3 contains 17 residues. Trimming shortened V by 1 base and J by 8 bases, and 23 bases separated the two germline ends. Here the CDR3 DNA reads TGTGCCAGCAGCTTAGGGGCAGGGGATGCTATTTGGGTAGGCTACACCTTC. It yields the protein CASSLGAGDAIWVGYTF. The variable domain in full, completed from reference TRBV7-2 and TRBJ1-2, reads GAGVSQSPSNKVTEKGKDVELRCDPISGHTALYWYRQSLGQGLEFLIYFQGNSAPDKSGLPSDRFSAERTGGSVSTLTIQRTQQEDSAVYLCASSLGAGDAIWVGYTFGSGTRLTVV.